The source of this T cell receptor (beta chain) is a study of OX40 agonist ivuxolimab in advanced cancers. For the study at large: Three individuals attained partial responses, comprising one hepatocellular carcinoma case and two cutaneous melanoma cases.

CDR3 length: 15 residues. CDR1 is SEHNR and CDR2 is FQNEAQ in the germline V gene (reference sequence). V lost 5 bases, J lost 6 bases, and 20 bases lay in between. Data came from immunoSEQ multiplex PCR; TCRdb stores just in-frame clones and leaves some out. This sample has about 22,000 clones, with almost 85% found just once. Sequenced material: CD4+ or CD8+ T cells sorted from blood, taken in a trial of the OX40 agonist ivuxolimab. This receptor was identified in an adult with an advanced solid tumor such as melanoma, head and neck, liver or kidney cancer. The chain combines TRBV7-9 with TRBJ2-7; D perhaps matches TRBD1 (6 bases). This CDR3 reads CASSHLAAGAGEQYF. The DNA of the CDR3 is TGTGCCAGCAGCCACCTCGCCGCAGGGGCAGGCGAGCAGTACTTC.